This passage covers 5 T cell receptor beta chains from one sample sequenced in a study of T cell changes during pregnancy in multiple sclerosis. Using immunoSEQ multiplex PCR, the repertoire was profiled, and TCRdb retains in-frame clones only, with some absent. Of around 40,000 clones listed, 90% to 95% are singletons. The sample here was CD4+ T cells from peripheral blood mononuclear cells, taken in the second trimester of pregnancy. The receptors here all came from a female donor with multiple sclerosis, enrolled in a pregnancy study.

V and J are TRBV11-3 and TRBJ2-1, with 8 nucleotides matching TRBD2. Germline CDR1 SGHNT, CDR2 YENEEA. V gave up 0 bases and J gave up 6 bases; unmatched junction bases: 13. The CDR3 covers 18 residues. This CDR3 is CASSLDQGGTRMANEQFF. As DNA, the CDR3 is TGTGCCAGCAGCTTAGATCAGGGAGGGACTAGGATGGCCAATGAGCAGTTCTTC.

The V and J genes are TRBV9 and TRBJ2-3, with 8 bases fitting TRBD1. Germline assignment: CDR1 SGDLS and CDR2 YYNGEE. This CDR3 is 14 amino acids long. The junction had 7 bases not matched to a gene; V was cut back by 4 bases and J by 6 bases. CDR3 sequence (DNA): TGTGCCAGCAGCCCAATGGACAGGGATGATACGCAGTATTTT. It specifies CASSPMDRDDTQYF.

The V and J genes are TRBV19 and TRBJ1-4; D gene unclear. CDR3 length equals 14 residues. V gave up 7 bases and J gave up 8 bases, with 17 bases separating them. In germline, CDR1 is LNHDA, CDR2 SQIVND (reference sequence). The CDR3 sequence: CASKNRENNEKLFF. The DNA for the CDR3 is TGTGCCAGTAAAAACAGAGAGAATAACGAAAAACTGTTTTTT.

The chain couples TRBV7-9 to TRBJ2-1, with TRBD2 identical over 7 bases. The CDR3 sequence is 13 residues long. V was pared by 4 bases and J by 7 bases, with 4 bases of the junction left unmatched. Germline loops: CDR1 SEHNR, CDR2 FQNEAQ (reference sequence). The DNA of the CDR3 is TGTGCCAGCAGCTCCCGGACTAGGAATGAGCAGTTCTTC. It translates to CASSSRTRNEQFF.

CDR3 region: CASRTRGQPNTEAFF. The CDR3 region has the DNA TGTGCCAGCAGGACCCGAGGACAGCCGAACACTGAAGCTTTCTTT. The chain carries TRBV2 and TRBJ1-1, with a tentative D call TRBD1 (6 bases). CDR1 is SNHLY and CDR2 is FYNNEI in the germline V gene. The CDR3 covers 15 residues. V shed 6 bases and J shed 1 base, with 15 bases lying between them.